This T cell receptor (beta chain) was sequenced during a study of cytomegalovirus exposure and HLA in healthy donors. Study outcomes and limitations: After further analysis at a later stage, roughly 15,000 TCR beta sequences were associated with HLA alleles at 0.05 false discovery rate.

For this clone: Its antigen remains unidentified.

The PCR ran on 60 Vbeta and 13 Jbeta primers. TCRdb's copy holds only in-frame clones and misses some; the assay was immunoSEQ multiplex PCR. The data show more than 85,000 clones, roughly 70% seen once. CDR1 and CDR2 from the germline V gene are LNHNV and YYDKDF (reference sequence). V was trimmed by 0 bases and J by 0 bases, leaving 5 bases between them. The CDR3 contains 14 residues. The clonotype originates from a man aged 40-55 years in good health and CMV-seronegative. The V gene is TRBV15, the J gene TRBJ2-5; unclear D gene. Input material: PBMCs. Here the CDR3 DNA reads TGTGCCACCAGCAGAGATCTGTACCAAGAGACCCAGTACTTC. Protein sequence: CATSRDLYQETQYF.